Detailed here is one TCR beta chain. Produced via immunoSEQ multiplex PCR; TCRdb's table is partial and in-frame only. The sample has tens of thousands of clones; 73% are singletons. V trimming: 0 bases; J trimming: 1 base; junction bases outside the gene matches: 11. Germline V gene sequence: CDR1 LGHDT, CDR2 YNNKEL (reference sequence). The CDR3 is 18 amino acids. These data are taken from a study of blood T cell repertoires in COVID-19. Study at large: T cells, B-cell-depleted T cells, or PBMCs supplied cDNA or gDNA.

The chain joins TRBV3-1 (or the pseudogene TRBV3-2) to TRBJ1-2; 7 bases agree with TRBD1. Sequencing was carried out using peripheral blood. The TCR was taken from a woman in her 70s with acute or convalescent COVID-19. DNA of the CDR3: TGTGCCAGCAGCCAAGATCTAGGGGGCGGCTCGCTTAACTATGGCTACACCTTC. Translation gives CASSQDLGGGSLNYGYTF.